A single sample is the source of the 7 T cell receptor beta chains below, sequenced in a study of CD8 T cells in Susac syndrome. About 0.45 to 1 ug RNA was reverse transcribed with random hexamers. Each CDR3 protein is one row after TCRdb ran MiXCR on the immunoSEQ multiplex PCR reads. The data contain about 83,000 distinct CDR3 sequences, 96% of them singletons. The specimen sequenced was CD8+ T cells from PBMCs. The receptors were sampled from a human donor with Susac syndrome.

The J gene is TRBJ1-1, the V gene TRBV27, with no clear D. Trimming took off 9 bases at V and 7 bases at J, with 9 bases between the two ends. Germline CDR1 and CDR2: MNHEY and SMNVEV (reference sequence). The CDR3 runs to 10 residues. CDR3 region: CARQTVEAFF. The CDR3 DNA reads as TGTGCCAGGCAGACGGTTGAAGCTTTCTTT.

CDR3 in DNA: TGTGCCAGCAGCGGGGCAGGGAGCTCTTTCTACGAGCAGTACTTC. Encoded protein: CASSGAGSSFYEQYF. The genes are TRBV13 and TRBJ2-7; tentatively, D is TRBD1 or TRBD2 (5 bases each). CDR1 and CDR2 from the germline V gene are PRHDT and FYEKMQ (reference sequence). The CDR3 spans 15 residues. V gave up 5 bases and J gave up 3 bases, with 17 bases separating them.

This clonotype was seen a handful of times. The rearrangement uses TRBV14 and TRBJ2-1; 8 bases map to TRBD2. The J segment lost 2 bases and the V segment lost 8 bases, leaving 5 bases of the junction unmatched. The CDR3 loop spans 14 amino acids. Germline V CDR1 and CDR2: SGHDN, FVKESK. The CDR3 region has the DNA TGTGCCAGCCGGTTAGCGGGGACCTACAATGAGCAGTTCTTC. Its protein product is CASRLAGTYNEQFF.

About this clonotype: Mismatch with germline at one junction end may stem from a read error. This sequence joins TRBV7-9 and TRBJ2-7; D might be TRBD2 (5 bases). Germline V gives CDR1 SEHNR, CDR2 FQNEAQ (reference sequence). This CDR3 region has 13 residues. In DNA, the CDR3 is TGTGCCAGCAGATTAGAGGGCGGGTTGGAGCAGTACTTC. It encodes CASRLEGGLEQYF.

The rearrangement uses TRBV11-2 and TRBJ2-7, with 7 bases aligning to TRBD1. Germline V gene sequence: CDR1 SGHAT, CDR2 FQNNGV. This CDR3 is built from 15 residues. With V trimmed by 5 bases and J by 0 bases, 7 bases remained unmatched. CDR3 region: CASSTRTGISYEQYF. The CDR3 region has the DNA TGTGCCAGCAGCACCCGGACAGGTATCTCCTACGAGCAGTACTTC.

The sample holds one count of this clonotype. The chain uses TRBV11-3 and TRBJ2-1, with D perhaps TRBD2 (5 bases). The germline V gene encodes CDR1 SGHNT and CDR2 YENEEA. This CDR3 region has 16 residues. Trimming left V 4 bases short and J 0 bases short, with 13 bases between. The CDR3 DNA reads TGTGCCAGCAGCTCCCGACTAAGCGGCTCCTACAATGAGCAGTTCTTC. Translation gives CASSSRLSGSYNEQFF.

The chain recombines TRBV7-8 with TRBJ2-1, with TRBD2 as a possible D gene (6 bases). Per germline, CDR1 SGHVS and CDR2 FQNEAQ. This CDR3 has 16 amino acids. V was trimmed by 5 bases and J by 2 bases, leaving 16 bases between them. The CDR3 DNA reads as TGTGCCAGCAGCACCCGCAGTAGCGGAACCTACAATGAGCAGTTCTTC. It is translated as CASSTRSSGTYNEQFF.